What follows are 32 T cell receptor beta chains derived from one specimen sequenced in a study of beta chain features in type 1 diabetes. As every portion of the isolated RNA was reverse transcribed, the sequencing read expressed TCRB transcripts. Measured with immunoSEQ multiplex PCR; TCRdb has only the in-frame clones, and not every one. The data show approximately 300,000 clones, about 11% seen once. Sequencing used naive CD4+ T cells from blood. Receptor source: a woman aged 25 to 39 in good health.

This clone was detected a few times. The chain has TRBV15 and TRBJ2-7; TRBD1 is a possible D gene (6 bases). V lost 5 bases and J lost 4, with 12 bases in between. Germline V gene lookup returns CDR1 LNHNV and CDR2 YYDKDF (reference sequence). This CDR3 comprises 13 residues. CDR3 DNA: TGTGCCACCAGCGGAACAGGGTGGTACGAGCAGTACTTC. It encodes CATSGTGWYEQYF.

This clone was counted between two and nine times. The rearrangement uses TRBV30 and TRBJ2-5; D is perhaps TRBD1 (6 bases). Germline V gene sequence: CDR1 GTSNPN, CDR2 SVGIG (reference sequence). V was cut by 5 bases and J by 4 bases, with 14 bases left in between. CDR3 length equals 13 residues. In nucleotides, the CDR3 is TGTGCCTGGGAAACAGGGAGAGGAGAGACCCAGTACTTC. Its translation is CAWETGRGETQYF.

This clone has just a few counts. DNA of the CDR3: TGTGCCTGGAGTGTAAGAGGGGGAGAGACCCAGTACTTC. This codes for CAWSVRGGETQYF. The chain is built from TRBV30 and TRBJ2-5, with D perhaps matching TRBD1 (6 bases). Trimming removed 0 bases from V and 4 bases from J, with 9 bases in between. Germline V gene sequence: CDR1 GTSNPN, CDR2 SVGIG (reference sequence). The CDR3 spans 13 residues. Filled out from reference TRBV30 and TRBJ2-5, the complete variable domain reads SQTIHQWPATLVQPVGSPLSLECTVEGTSNPNLYWYRQAAGRGLQLLFYSVGIGQISSEVPQNLSASRPQDRQFILSSKKLLLSDSGFYLCAWSVRGGETQYFGPGTRLLVL.

This clone showed up just a few times. The same CDR3 also results from other DNA sequences found in this sample. This chain joins TRBV7-9 and TRBJ2-3; 8 bases match TRBD2. CDR3 length: 16 amino acids. Trimming took 1 base from V and 0 from J; bases not matched to a gene: 3. CDR1 is SEHNR, CDR2 FQNEAQ, per germline (reference sequence). CDR3 in amino acids: CASSLGSSGSTDTQYF. In DNA, the CDR3 is TGTGCCAGCAGCTTAGGCTCTAGCGGGAGCACAGATACGCAGTATTTT.

This clone appeared a few times. The chain uses TRBV18 and TRBJ2-4; 8 positions agree with TRBD1. V lost 2 bases to trimming and J lost 7 bases; unmatched junction nucleotides: 4. Per the germline V gene, CDR1 is KGHSH and CDR2 is LQKENI. This CDR3 has 14 amino acids. CDR3 nucleotide sequence: TGTGCCAGCTCACCAGACCGGACAGGGAACATTCAGTACTTC. This sequence encodes CASSPDRTGNIQYF.

Note on this clone: This specimen includes other DNA sequences encoding the same CDR3. The chain employs TRBV18 and TRBJ2-1; D is unresolved. Germline loops: CDR1 KGHSH, CDR2 LQKENI. Between the trimmed V and J ends, which lost 0 bases and 0 bases, there was a span of 6 bases. The CDR3 loop spans 15 amino acids. In DNA form, the CDR3 reads TGTGCCAGCTCACCACCGACGGGCTCCTACAATGAGCAGTTCTTC. Translated: CASSPPTGSYNEQFF.

The chain is built from TRBV7-8 and TRBJ2-2; 7 bases map to TRBD1. This CDR3 has 15 amino acids. Germline trimming cut 4 bases from V and 4 bases from J; bases unmatched to any gene: 6. Looked up from germline, CDR1 is SGHVS and CDR2 is FQNEAQ. The CDR3 protein is CASSSRGLPTGELFF. As DNA, the CDR3 is TGTGCCAGCAGCTCCAGGGGGTTGCCCACCGGGGAGCTGTTTTTT. Supplemented by reference TRBV7-8 and TRBJ2-2, the full variable domain reads GAGVSQSPRYKVAKRGQDVALRCDPISGHVSLFWYQQALGQGPEFLTYFQNEAQLDKSGLPSDRFFAERPEGSVSTLKIQRTQQEDSAVYLCASSSRGLPTGELFFGEGSRLTVL.

The chain links TRBV19 to TRBJ1-1, with TRBD1 as a possible D gene (5 bases). There are 14 residues in the CDR3. V was clipped by 4 bases and J by 6 bases, with 15 bases between them. Per the germline V gene, CDR1 is LNHDA and CDR2 is SQIVND (reference sequence). CDR3 protein: CASSTGQAWAEAFF. DNA for the CDR3: TGTGCCAGTAGTACAGGACAAGCCTGGGCTGAAGCTTTCTTT.

This clone has more than one count but fewer than ten. The chain links TRBV6-4 to TRBJ1-1, with D unresolved. Per the germline V gene, CDR1 is MRHNA and CDR2 is SNTAGT. Trimming took off 6 bases at V and 1 base at J, with 9 bases between the two ends. The CDR3 is 13 amino acids. The CDR3 sequence is CASSETRNTEAFF. The DNA of the CDR3 is TGTGCCAGCAGCGAGACACGGAACACTGAAGCTTTCTTT.

V and J are TRBV5-1 and TRBJ2-6; 10 positions match TRBD2. With 6 bases clipped from V and 0 bases from J, the junction kept 6 bases outside the gene matches. The CDR3 is made up of 17 amino acids. Germline V CDR1 and CDR2: SGHRS, YFSETQ. The CDR3 loop reads CASTRTSGGSGANVLTF. DNA of the CDR3: TGCGCCAGCACTCGGACTAGCGGTGGCTCTGGGGCCAACGTCCTGACTTTC. Supplemented by reference TRBV5-1 and TRBJ2-6, the full variable domain reads KAGVTQTPRYLIKTRGQQVTLSCSPISGHRSVSWYQQTPGQGLQFLFEYFSETQRNKGNFPGRFSGRQFSNSRSEMNVSTLELGDSALYLCASTRTSGGSGANVLTFGAGSRLTVL.

This clone was seen only a few times. V is TRBV15 and J is TRBJ2-2; no clear D gene. V lost 1 base and J lost 6, with 3 bases in between. Germline CDR1 LNHNV, CDR2 YYDKDF (reference sequence). CDR3 size: 12 residues. The CDR3 loop is CATSRVSGELFF. CDR3 in DNA: TGTGCCACCAGCAGAGTATCCGGGGAGCTGTTTTTT.

The chain carries TRBV21-1 and TRBJ2-5; whether TRBD1, the table's D call, matches the DNA was not checked. TRBV21-1 represents a pseudogene. There are 16 residues in the CDR3. CDR3 bases: TGTGCCAGCAGCAGCCTACCAATCAGGGTACAAGAGACCCAGTACTTC. Its translation is CASSSLPIRVQETQYF.

The chain employs TRBV27 and TRBJ1-2; maybe TRBD1 (6 bases). Looked up from germline, CDR1 is MNHEY and CDR2 is SMNVEV (reference sequence). The CDR3 sequence is 17 residues long. Trimming cost V 2 bases and J 0 bases, with 16 bases left between them. CDR3: CASSLKGQPSTNYGYTF. The CDR3 nucleotides are TGTGCCAGCAGTTTAAAAGGACAGCCATCTACTAACTATGGCTACACCTTC.

This chain connects TRBV7-2 to TRBJ1-2, with 8 nucleotides matching TRBD1. The CDR3 length is 14 residues. V lost 5 bases to trimming and J lost 3 bases; unmatched junction nucleotides: 5. Germline loops: CDR1 SGHTA, CDR2 FQGNSA. CDR3 in DNA: TGTGCCAGCAGCCTGACAGGGGTTGACTATGGCTACACCTTC. Translated: CASSLTGVDYGYTF.

This chain links TRBV9 with TRBJ1-1; weak D call: TRBD1 (6 bases). V lost 0 bases and J lost 1, with 10 bases in between. From germline, CDR1 is SGDLS and CDR2 YYNGEE. CDR3 length: 15 amino acids. The CDR3 coding sequence is TGTGCCAGCAGCGTAGGGGGAGGGGGGAACACTGAAGCTTTCTTT. This translates into CASSVGGGGNTEAFF.

There are a few counts of this clone. This chain uses TRBV19 with TRBJ1-1; weak D call: TRBD1 (5 bases). With 3 bases removed from V and 1 base from J, the gap between germline ends came to 15 bases. CDR1 and CDR2 from the germline V gene are LNHDA and SQIVND (reference sequence). This CDR3 region has 16 residues. CDR3 nucleotide sequence: TGTGCCAGTAGTATTGGACCGGGGGGACCGAACACTGAAGCTTTCTTT. Translated, it gives CASSIGPGGPNTEAFF.

This clone was detected a few times. This chain uses TRBV9 with TRBJ1-5, with D perhaps matching TRBD1 (6 bases). Germline CDR1 and CDR2: SGDLS and YYNGEE. The length of the CDR3 is 15 residues. Deletions cut 0 bases from V and 5 bases from J, with 12 bases between. CDR3 sequence reads: CASSVEGEGDQPQHF. The CDR3 nucleotides are TGTGCCAGCAGCGTAGAGGGCGAGGGGGATCAGCCCCAGCATTTT.

The V and J genes are TRBV7-9 and TRBJ1-1; tentative D call: TRBD1 (5 bases). The V gene lost 2 bases and the J gene lost 6 bases, with 7 bases spanning the gap. Germline CDR1 and CDR2: SEHNR and FQNEAQ (reference sequence). CDR3 length: 12 amino acids. Written as DNA, the CDR3 is TGTGCCAGCAGCTTATCGGGGGCTGAAGCTTTCTTT. Its translation: CASSLSGAEAFF.

The chain links TRBV7-2 to TRBJ2-1; D might be TRBD2 (5 bases). CDR1 SGHTA and CDR2 FQGNSA come from the germline V gene. This CDR3 region has 14 residues. The germline V and J ends were trimmed by 1 base and 9 bases, with 13 bases remaining between them. CDR3 region: CASSLGGAAAEQFF. The DNA of the CDR3 is TGTGCCAGCAGCTTAGGGGGAGCAGCAGCTGAGCAGTTCTTC.

This clone was observed a handful of times. The same CDR3 is also encoded by other DNA sequences in this sample. This chain connects TRBV30 to TRBJ2-7, with D tentatively TRBD2 (6 bases). V was cut by 4 bases and J by 1 base, with 11 bases left in between. The germline gives CDR1 GTSNPN, CDR2 SVGIG (reference sequence). This CDR3 is 13 amino acids long. The CDR3 region is CAWTSGVSYEQYF. The DNA of the CDR3 is TGTGCCTGGACCTCGGGAGTGTCCTACGAGCAGTACTTC.

This clone was seen only a few times. The J gene is TRBJ1-2, the V gene TRBV2; 9 bases are a match to TRBD1. This CDR3 spans 14 amino acids. Trimming removed 4 bases from V and 7 bases from J; junction bases left unmatched: 7. Germline lookup yields CDR1 SNHLY and CDR2 FYNNEI. Written as DNA, the CDR3 is TGTGCCAGCAGTGTTGACAGGGGGTTGTTTGGCTACACCTTC. This encodes CASSVDRGLFGYTF.

The chain is built from TRBV5-1 and TRBJ1-2; no firm D call. CDR1 SGHRS and CDR2 YFSETQ come from the germline V gene. CDR3 length: 15 amino acids. V was cut by 4 bases and J by 0 bases, with 13 bases left in between. The CDR3 spells CASSPIVAANYGYTF. The CDR3 nucleotides are TGCGCCAGCAGCCCAATCGTGGCGGCTAACTATGGCTACACCTTC.

V is TRBV28 and J is TRBJ2-1, with D perhaps TRBD1 (6 bases). Trimming pared 2 bases from V and 8 bases from J, leaving 16 bases between. This CDR3 contains 15 residues. CDR1 and CDR2 (germline): MDHEN, SYDVKM. The CDR3 reads CASSLPQGAGDEQFF. The DNA of the CDR3 is TGTGCCAGCAGTTTACCACAGGGAGCAGGCGATGAGCAGTTCTTC.

This clone has only a few counts. The chain combines TRBV7-9 with TRBJ2-3; D not resolved. This CDR3 contains 13 residues. Trimming took off 2 bases at V and 3 bases at J, with 6 bases between the two ends. In germline, CDR1 is SEHNR, CDR2 FQNEAQ (reference sequence). The chain's CDR3 is CASSLLRTDTQYF. The CDR3 coding sequence is TGTGCCAGCAGCTTACTGAGGACAGATACGCAGTATTTT.

The chain employs TRBV23-1 and TRBJ2-7; TRBD2 is a possible D gene (6 bases). TRBV23-1 is known as an ORF, though its function is uncertain. V dropped 3 bases and J dropped 6 bases, with 21 bases sitting between them. This CDR3 comprises 16 residues. The CDR3 DNA is TGCGCCAGCAGTCAGGACTGGAGGGCCTGCCGCGGCGAGCAGTACTTC. Its protein product is CASSQDWRACRGEQYF.

This sequence joins TRBV27 and TRBJ1-4, with D tentatively TRBD1 (6 bases). V lost 3 bases, J lost 5 bases, and 10 bases lay in between. Per germline, CDR1 MNHEY and CDR2 SMNVEV (reference sequence). The CDR3 contains 14 residues. This CDR3 is CASSLQGPNEKLFF. In DNA, the CDR3 is TGTGCCAGCAGTTTGCAGGGGCCGAATGAAAAACTGTTTTTT.

This clone came up a few times. Other DNA sequences in the sample encode the same CDR3. The rearrangement joins TRBV18 to TRBJ2-1, with D uncertain. Germline values: CDR1 KGHSH, CDR2 LQKENI. V gave up 3 bases and J gave up 4 bases, with 4 bases separating them. The CDR3 runs 12 residues. CDR3 protein: CASSPAYNEQFF. In DNA form, the CDR3 reads TGTGCCAGCTCACCGGCTTACAATGAGCAGTTCTTC.

This clone was found a few times. The gene calls are TRBV28 and TRBJ2-7; 11 nucleotides agree with TRBD2. Germline CDR1 is MDHEN and CDR2 is SYDVKM. V dropped 5 bases and J dropped 3; count of bases not matched to a gene: 3. The length of the CDR3 is 14 residues. CDR3 in amino acids: CASSTGTSGYEQYF. For the CDR3, the DNA is TGTGCCAGCAGTACCGGGACTAGCGGCTACGAGCAGTACTTC.

The rearrangement joins TRBV7-3 to TRBJ2-3; 13 bases are a match to TRBD2. Germline V gives CDR1 SGHTA, CDR2 FQGTGA. J gave up 4 bases and V 2 bases, and 3 bases lay outside the gene matches. The CDR3 is 16 residues long. The CDR3: CASSLGLAGVADTQYF. CDR3 nucleotide sequence: TGTGCCAGCAGCTTAGGACTAGCGGGAGTCGCAGATACGCAGTATTTT.

DNA for the CDR3: TGTGCCAGCAGTGTGAGACAGGGGACTAGCGGGAGAAGTGAGCAGTTCTTC. Translation: CASSVRQGTSGRSEQFF. The chain links TRBV6-1 to TRBJ2-1; TRBD2 agrees at 14 bases. CDR3 length: 17 residues. Germline V gene lookup returns CDR1 MNHNS and CDR2 SASEGT. V shed 4 bases, J shed 9 bases, and the junction held 11 bases outside the gene matches.

This clone occurred a few times. The chain links TRBV5-4 to TRBJ2-2, with a tentative D call TRBD1 (6 bases). Germline V gene lookup returns CDR1 SGHNT and CDR2 YYREEE (reference sequence). Trimming shortened V by 1 base and J by 4 bases, and 11 bases separated the two germline ends. This CDR3 has 15 residues. This chain's CDR3 is CASSLRRGLTGELFF. The DNA for the CDR3 is TGTGCCAGCAGCTTGCGCAGGGGTCTCACCGGGGAGCTGTTTTTT.

The J gene is TRBJ1-1, the V gene TRBV9; D not resolved. Between the trimmed V and J ends, which lost 0 bases and 8 bases, there was a span of 14 bases. CDR1 is SGDLS and CDR2 is YYNGEE in the germline V gene. The length of the CDR3 is 14 residues. CDR3 in DNA: TGTGCCAGCAGCGTAGGTTCTGGGAGTGGGGAAGCTTTCTTT. Amino acid sequence: CASSVGSGSGEAFF.